This TCR beta chain originates from a study of blood T cell repertoires in COVID-19. About the research overall: The samples span acute and convalescent COVID-19 from the United States, Italy and Spain. In each case, the material was cDNA or gDNA derived from T cells, B-cell-depleted T cells, or PBMCs.

Per the study methods: Amplification with reference gene primers provided the estimates of nucleated cell counts. Produced via immunoSEQ multiplex PCR; TCRdb's table is partial and in-frame only. That table is the source of V, J and clone size, and D and trimming were worked out from the DNA. The sample lists about 210,000 clones, 80% occurring once. From germline, CDR1 is SEHNR and CDR2 FQNEAQ (reference sequence). This CDR3 region has 15 residues. V was cut by 1 base and J by 4 bases, with 14 bases left in between. J is TRBJ2-7 and V is TRBV7-9, with D possibly matching TRBD1 (6 bases). The sequencing input was peripheral blood. This clonotype originated in a man aged 55 to 70 with acute or convalescent COVID-19. The DNA for the CDR3 is TGTGCCAGCAGCTTAGGGACAGTGGACAAATACGAGCAGTACTTC. Its translation is CASSLGTVDKYEQYF.